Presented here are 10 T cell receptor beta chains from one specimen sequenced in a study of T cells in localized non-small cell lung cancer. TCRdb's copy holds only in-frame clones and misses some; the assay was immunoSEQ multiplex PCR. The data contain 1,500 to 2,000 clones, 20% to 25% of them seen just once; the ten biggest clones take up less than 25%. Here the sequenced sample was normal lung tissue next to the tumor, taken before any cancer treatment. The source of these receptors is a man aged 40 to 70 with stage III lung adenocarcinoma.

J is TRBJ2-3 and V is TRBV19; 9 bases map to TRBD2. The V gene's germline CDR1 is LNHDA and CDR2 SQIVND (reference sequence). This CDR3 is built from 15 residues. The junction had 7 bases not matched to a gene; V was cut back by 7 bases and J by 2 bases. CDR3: CASTSSGDFTDTQYF. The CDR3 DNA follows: TGTGCCAGTACTTCTAGCGGGGATTTCACAGATACGCAGTATTTT.

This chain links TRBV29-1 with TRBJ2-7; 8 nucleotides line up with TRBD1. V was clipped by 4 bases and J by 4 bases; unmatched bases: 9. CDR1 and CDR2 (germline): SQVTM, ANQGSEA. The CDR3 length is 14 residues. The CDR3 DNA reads TGCAGCGTTGGGGAGAGACAGGGGCGTTACGAGCAGTACTTC. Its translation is CSVGERQGRYEQYF.

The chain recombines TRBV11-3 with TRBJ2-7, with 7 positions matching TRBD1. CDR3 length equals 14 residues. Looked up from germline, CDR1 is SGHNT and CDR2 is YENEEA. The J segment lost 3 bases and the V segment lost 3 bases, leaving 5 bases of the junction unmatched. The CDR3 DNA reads TGTGCCAGCAGCTTGTGGGACAGAGACTACGAGCAGTACTTC. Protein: CASSLWDRDYEQYF.

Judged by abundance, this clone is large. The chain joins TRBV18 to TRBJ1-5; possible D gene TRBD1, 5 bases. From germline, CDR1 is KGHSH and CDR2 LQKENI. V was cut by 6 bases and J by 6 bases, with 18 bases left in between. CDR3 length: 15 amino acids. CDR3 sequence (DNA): TGTGCCAGCTCCCGATCCCCGGGGGGGGGTCAGCCCCAGCATTTT. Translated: CASSRSPGGGQPQHF.

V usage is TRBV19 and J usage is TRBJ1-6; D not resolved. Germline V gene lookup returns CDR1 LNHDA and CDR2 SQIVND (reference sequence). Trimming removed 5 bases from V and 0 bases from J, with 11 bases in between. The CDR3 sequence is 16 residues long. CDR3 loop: CASSSGFNSYNSPLHF. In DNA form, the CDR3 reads TGTGCCAGTAGTTCGGGTTTTAACTCCTATAATTCACCCCTCCACTTT.

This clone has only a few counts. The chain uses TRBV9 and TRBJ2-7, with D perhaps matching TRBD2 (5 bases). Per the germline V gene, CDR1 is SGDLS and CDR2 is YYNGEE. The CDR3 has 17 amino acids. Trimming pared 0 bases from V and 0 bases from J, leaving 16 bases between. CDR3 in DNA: TGTGCCAGCAGCGTAGGCCCTGGCGGGCCTAGCTCCTACGAGCAGTACTTC. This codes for CASSVGPGGPSSYEQYF.

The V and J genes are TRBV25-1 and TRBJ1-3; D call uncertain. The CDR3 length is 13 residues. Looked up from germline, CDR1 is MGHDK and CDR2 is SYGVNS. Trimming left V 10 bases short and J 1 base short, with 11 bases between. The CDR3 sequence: CATQFGSGNTIYF. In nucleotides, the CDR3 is TGTGCCACCCAGTTTGGGTCTGGAAACACCATATATTTT.

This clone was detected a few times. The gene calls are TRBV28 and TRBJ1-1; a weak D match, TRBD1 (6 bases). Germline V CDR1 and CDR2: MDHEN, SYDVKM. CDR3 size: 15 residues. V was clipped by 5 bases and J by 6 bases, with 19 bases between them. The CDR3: CASSNRQAQLAEAFF. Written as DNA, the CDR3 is TGTGCCAGCAGTAACCGACAGGCGCAGTTGGCTGAAGCTTTCTTT.

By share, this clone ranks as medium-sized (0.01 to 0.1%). CDR3 nucleotides: TGTGCCAGCGGATTCATAATCGGACAGATGGGACAGACCCAGTACTTC. Encoded protein: CASGFIIGQMGQTQYF. The J gene is TRBJ2-5, the V gene TRBV11-3, with D perhaps matching TRBD1 (6 bases). The CDR3 runs 16 residues. In germline, CDR1 is SGHNT, CDR2 YENEEA. Trimming removed 8 bases at V and 6 bases at J, with 25 bases between.

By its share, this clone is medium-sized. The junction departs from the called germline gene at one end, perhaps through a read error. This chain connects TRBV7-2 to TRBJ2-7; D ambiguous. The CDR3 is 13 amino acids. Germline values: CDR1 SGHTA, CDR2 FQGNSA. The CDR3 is CASSLHNSYEQYF. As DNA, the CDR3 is TGTGCTAGCAGCTTACACAACTCCTACGAGCAGTACTTC. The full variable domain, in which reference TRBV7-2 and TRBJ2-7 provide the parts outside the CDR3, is GAGVSQSPSNKVTEKGKDVELRCDPISGHTALYWYRQSLGQGLEFLIYFQGNSAPDKSGLPSDRFSAERTGGSVSTLTIQRTQQEDSAVYLCASSLHNSYEQYFGPGTRLTVT.